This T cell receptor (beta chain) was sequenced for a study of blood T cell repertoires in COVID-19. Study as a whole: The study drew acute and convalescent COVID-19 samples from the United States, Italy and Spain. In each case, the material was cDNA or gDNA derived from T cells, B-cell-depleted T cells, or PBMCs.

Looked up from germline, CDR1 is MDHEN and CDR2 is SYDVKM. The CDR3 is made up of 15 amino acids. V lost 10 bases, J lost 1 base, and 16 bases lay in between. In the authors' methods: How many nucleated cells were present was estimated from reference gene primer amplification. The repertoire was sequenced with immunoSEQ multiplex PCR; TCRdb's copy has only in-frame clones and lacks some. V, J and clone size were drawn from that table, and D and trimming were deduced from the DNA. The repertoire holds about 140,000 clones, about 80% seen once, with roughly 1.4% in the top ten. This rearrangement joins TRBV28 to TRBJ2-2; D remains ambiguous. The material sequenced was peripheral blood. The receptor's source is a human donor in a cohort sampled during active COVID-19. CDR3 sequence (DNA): TGTGCCATTAAGCGCGCCTCCCTGAACACCGGGGAGCTGTTTTTT. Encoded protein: CAIKRASLNTGELFF.